Shown below are 15 T cell receptor beta chains from a single sample sequenced in a study of blood T cell repertoires in COVID-19 (dated by TCRdb to 2020 to 2022). Libraries were made using the immunoSEQ multiplex PCR assay. As stored in TCRdb, this immuneACCESS dataset retains in-frame rearrangements with V and J assigned. A fraction of the clones does not appear; measured against another copy, unresolved V genes explain less than half of the discrepancy, and the remainder lacks a known reason. A total of roughly 250,000 clones appear in this sample, approximately 85% of them only once. The ten largest account for over 2% of the sample. Sequencing was performed on PBMCs or T cells enriched from blood (not recorded which). These receptors were taken from a woman in her fifties or sixties who had recovered from COVID-19.

The V call is TRBV5-6, the J call TRBJ2-3; 12 nucleotides line up with TRBD2. Germline CDR1 is SGHDT and CDR2 is YYEEEE. The CDR3 runs 19 residues. The junction had 11 bases not matched to a gene; V was cut back by 2 bases and J by 1 base. CDR3 protein: CASSFRTSGTWSGTDTQYF. The CDR3 nucleotides read TGTGCCAGCAGCTTCAGGACTAGCGGGACCTGGAGTGGCACAGATACGCAGTATTTT.

The CDR3 coding sequence is TGTGCCTGGGATAGACATCGGCGAGGGACTGAAGCTTTCTTT. Its translation is CAWDRHRRGTEAFF. J is TRBJ1-1 and V is TRBV30; D remains unclear. This CDR3 contains 14 residues. The V end lost 5 bases, the J end lost 5 bases, and 18 bases lay between the germline ends. The germline V gene has CDR1 GTSNPN and CDR2 SVGIG (reference sequence).

The V gene is TRBV9, the J gene TRBJ2-1, with D possibly matching TRBD1 (6 bases). The germline CDR1 and CDR2 sequences are SGDLS and YYNGEE. The CDR3 length is 15 residues. V lost 0 bases, J lost 3 bases, and 10 bases lay in between. CDR3 bases: TGTGCCAGCAGCGTAGTAACAGGGAGCTACAATGAGCAGTTCTTC. It translates to CASSVVTGSYNEQFF.

This clone was seen more than once but under ten times. V usage is TRBV7-9 and J usage is TRBJ2-2, with 8 bases lining up with TRBD1. The germline CDR1 and CDR2 sequences are SEHNR and FQNEAQ (reference sequence). V dropped 5 bases and J dropped 4; count of bases not matched to a gene: 9. This CDR3 region has 16 residues. Here the CDR3 DNA reads TGTGCCAGCAGCCTCGTCAGGGGGCTGGGCACCGGGGAGCTGTTTTTT. It yields the protein CASSLVRGLGTGELFF. Full variable domain (remainder filled in from reference TRBV7-9 and TRBJ2-2): DTGVSQNPRHKITKRGQNVTFRCDPISEHNRLYWYRQTLGQGPEFLTYFQNEAQLEKSRLLSDRFSAERPKGSFSTLEIQRTEQGDSAMYLCASSLVRGLGTGELFFGEGSRLTVL.

The V and J genes are TRBV11-3 and TRBJ1-1, with D uncertain. Looked up from germline, CDR1 is SGHNT and CDR2 is YENEEA. This CDR3 comprises 13 residues. The V end was cut by 3 bases, the J end by 1 base, with 6 bases between. The CDR3 reads CASSFIPNTEAFF. CDR3 in DNA: TGTGCCAGCAGCTTTATCCCGAACACTGAAGCTTTCTTT.

The count of this clone is one. The gene calls are TRBV30 and TRBJ1-4, with D perhaps TRBD1 (6 bases). Germline lookup yields CDR1 GTSNPN and CDR2 SVGIG (reference sequence). This CDR3 contains 15 residues. V lost 4 bases and J lost 1, with 13 bases in between. CDR3 nucleotide sequence: TGTGCCTGGAACGGCTGGGGGCAAACTAATGAAAAACTGTTTTTT. Its protein is CAWNGWGQTNEKLFF.

V usage is TRBV6-2 or TRBV6-3 and J usage is TRBJ1-1, with a weak D call TRBD1 (6 bases). The germline CDR1 and CDR2 sequences are MNHEY and SVGEGT. The CDR3 covers 15 residues. Trimming stripped 2 bases from V and 6 bases from J, with 16 bases between. The CDR3 spells CASSYGPRAGAEAFF. The CDR3 bases are TGTGCCAGCAGTTACGGTCCTCGTGCAGGGGCTGAAGCTTTCTTT.

V usage is TRBV9 and J usage is TRBJ1-6, with a possible D match to TRBD1 (5 bases). The V gene lost 4 bases and the J gene lost 7 bases, with 12 bases spanning the gap. Germline CDR1 is SGDLS and CDR2 is YYNGEE. The CDR3 length is 14 residues. The CDR3 DNA sequence: TGTGCCAGCAGCCTGGGGACTGAGAATTCACCCCTCCACTTT. This translates into CASSLGTENSPLHF. Using reference TRBV9 and TRBJ1-6 for the parts outside the CDR3, the full variable domain is DSGVTQTPKHLITATGQRVTLRCSPRSGDLSVYWYQQSLDQGLQFLIQYYNGEERAKGNILERFSAQQFPDLHSELNLSSLELGDSALYFCASSLGTENSPLHFGNGTRLTVT.

The gene calls are TRBV19 and TRBJ1-1; 7 bases agree with TRBD1. There are 14 residues in the CDR3. In germline, CDR1 is LNHDA, CDR2 SQIVND (reference sequence). V lost 7 bases and J lost 0; bases outside the gene matches: 5. The CDR3 sequence: CASTGDRVNTEAFF. In DNA, the CDR3 is TGTGCCAGTACTGGCGACAGGGTGAACACTGAAGCTTTCTTT.

This clone was counted between two and nine times. V and J are TRBV7-8 and TRBJ2-3; 7 bases map to TRBD2. V shed 3 bases, J shed 4 bases, and the junction held 4 bases outside the gene matches. The CDR3 sequence is 14 residues long. The germline V gene encodes CDR1 SGHVS and CDR2 FQNEAQ. The chain's CDR3 is CASSFGGGSDTQYF. The CDR3 DNA reads TGTGCCAGCAGCTTTGGGGGAGGGTCAGATACGCAGTATTTT.

The chain combines TRBV4-1 with TRBJ2-7; TRBD2 agrees at 10 bases. The CDR3 extends over 18 amino acids. Germline lookup yields CDR1 MGHRA and CDR2 YSYEKL. V gave up 3 bases and J gave up 2 bases; unmatched junction bases: 13. For the CDR3, the DNA is TGCGCCAGCAGCCAGAACGGGGCCACTAGCGGGGCACCCTACGAGCAGTACTTC. Translated: CASSQNGATSGAPYEQYF.

This chain uses TRBV6-5 with TRBJ2-1; TRBD1 aligns across 8 bases. The V and J ends lost 5 bases and 1 base, in that order; junction bases with no gene match: 4. The germline gives CDR1 MNHEY, CDR2 SVGAGI. CDR3 length: 15 residues. The CDR3 protein is CASSRTGRSYNEQFF. CDR3 DNA: TGTGCCAGCAGTCGGACAGGGAGGTCCTACAATGAGCAGTTCTTC.

This rearrangement joins TRBV5-1 to TRBJ2-1, with TRBD2 matching 13 bases. Germline CDR1 reads SGHRS; CDR2 reads YFSETQ. The CDR3 is made up of 18 amino acids. V trimming: 0 bases; J trimming: 15 bases; junction bases outside the gene matches: 18. This CDR3 reads CASSLGDPWTSGSGVRFF. Written as DNA, the CDR3 is TGCGCCAGCAGCTTGGGGGATCCATGGACTAGCGGGAGTGGGGTTCGGTTCTTC.

This sequence joins TRBV27 and TRBJ1-6; D might be TRBD1 (5 bases). This CDR3 is built from 13 residues. The germline V gene has CDR1 MNHEY and CDR2 SMNVEV (reference sequence). CDR3 sequence: CFSGGIGYSPLHF. The CDR3, as DNA: TGTTTTTCCGGGGGGATAGGTTATTCACCCCTCCACTTT.

Points on this clone: Additional DNA sequences in this sample encode the identical CDR3. The CDR3 DNA sequence: TGTGCCAGCTCACCACGTCGGACTAGCGGGGGTTACAATGAGCAGTTCTTC. Protein: CASSPRRTSGGYNEQFF. This rearrangement joins TRBV18 to TRBJ2-1; TRBD2 matches at 13 bases. The V and J ends lost 1 base and 4 bases, in that order; junction bases with no gene match: 4. The CDR3 sequence is 17 residues long. Germline CDR1 and CDR2: KGHSH and LQKENI. Variable domain in full (rest from reference TRBV18 and TRBJ2-1): NAGVMQNPRHLVRRRGQEARLRCSPMKGHSHVYWYRQLPEEGLKFMVYLQKENIIDESGMPKERFSAEFPKEGPSILRIQQVVRGDSAAYFCASSPRRTSGGYNEQFFGPGTRLTVL.